Presented here are 13 T cell receptor beta chains from one specimen sequenced in a study of patients and donors after allogeneic stem cell transplantation. TCRdb re-called the RT-PCR reads with MiXCR, one entry per CDR3 protein. The sample records about 960,000 distinct CDR3 sequences, about a sixth being singletons. Material for sequencing was blood, either unsorted or a sorted T cell fraction (not recorded which). All receptors derive from a human donor who was either an allogeneic HSCT recipient or a stem cell or donor lymphocyte infusion donor (not recorded which). It is not recorded whose cells these are; they may come from a transplant donor.

This chain joins TRBV11-2 and TRBJ2-1; 12 nucleotides align to TRBD2. From germline, CDR1 is SGHAT and CDR2 FQNNGV. The CDR3 covers 17 residues. J was trimmed by 10 bases and V by 5 bases; bases with no gene match: 15. CDR3 coding DNA: TGTGCCAGCAGCCGAGGCCTAGCGGGGGGGCAAGGTTGGGAGCAGTTCTTC. Translation gives CASSRGLAGGQGWEQFF. Looking up the rest from reference TRBV11-2 and TRBJ2-1 gives the full variable domain: EAGVAQSPRYKIIEKRQSVAFWCNPISGHATLYWYQQILGQGPKLLIQFQNNGVVDDSQLPKDRFSAERLKGVDSTLKIQPAKLEDSAVYLCASSRGLAGGQGWEQFFGPGTRLTVL.

The chain recombines TRBV2 with TRBJ2-1, with TRBD2 identical over 11 bases. This CDR3 is built from 16 residues. V trimming: 3 bases; J trimming: 9 bases; junction bases outside the gene matches: 10. Germline lookup yields CDR1 SNHLY and CDR2 FYNNEI. CDR3 nucleotides: TGTGCCAGCAGTGACCCGGGACTAGCGGACCCGGGTGAGCAGTTCTTC. It specifies CASSDPGLADPGEQFF.

The sample holds a few counts of this clonotype. This chain uses TRBV12-3 or TRBV12-4 with TRBJ1-6; a possible D gene is TRBD1 (5 bases). The V end lost 0 bases, the J end lost 8 bases, and 11 bases lay between the germline ends. This CDR3 has 15 amino acids. The CDR3 region is CASSLARGLDSPLHF. The CDR3, as DNA: TGTGCCAGCAGTTTAGCGCGGGGGTTGGATTCACCCCTCCACTTT.

This clonotype was detected ten times or more. V is TRBV5-1 and J is TRBJ2-7; 12 nucleotides match TRBD2. The CDR3 consists of 16 residues. The trim removed 1 base at V and 0 bases at J, leaving 2 bases unmatched. From germline, CDR1 is SGHRS and CDR2 YFSETQ. CDR3 in amino acids: CASSLSTSGSSYEQYF. CDR3 DNA: TGCGCCAGCAGCTTGTCGACTAGCGGGAGCTCCTACGAGCAGTACTTC.

The genes are TRBV27 and TRBJ2-1, with 10 bases matching TRBD2. The CDR3 loop spans 17 amino acids. The V gene end was trimmed by 0 bases and the J gene end by 2 bases; junction bases not matched to a gene: 4. Germline CDR1 reads MNHEY; CDR2 reads SMNVEV (reference sequence). CDR3 sequence (DNA): TGTGCCAGCAGTTTATCGGGAGCGGGAGGGCCCTACAATGAGCAGTTCTTC. It encodes CASSLSGAGGPYNEQFF.

The sample holds many counts of this clonotype. The chain employs TRBV12-3 or TRBV12-4 and TRBJ2-7; 12 nucleotides match TRBD2. J was trimmed by 4 bases and V by 5 bases; bases with no gene match: 9. This CDR3 spans 16 amino acids. The CDR3 DNA is TGTGCCAGCAGTCCACGACTAGCGGGGGTACCGTACGAGCAGTACTTC. It yields the protein CASSPRLAGVPYEQYF.

The chain employs TRBV11-2 and TRBJ2-2, with TRBD2 matching 9 bases. Per the germline V gene, CDR1 is SGHAT and CDR2 is FQNNGV. The CDR3 has 19 amino acids. With V trimmed by 2 bases and J by 5 bases, 15 bases remained unmatched. CDR3 nucleotide sequence: TGTGCCAGCAGCTTAAGGCTGCCGGCGGCGGGGGGGGAGACCGGGGAGCTGTTTTTT. Translation gives CASSLRLPAAGGETGELFF.

V and J are TRBV6-5 and TRBJ2-7; D gene uncertain. Deletions cut 6 bases from V and 0 bases from J, with 6 bases between. This CDR3 has 12 amino acids. Germline-derived CDR1 and CDR2 are MNHEY and SVGAGI. CDR3 region: CASRKDSYEQYF. The CDR3 nucleotides are TGTGCCAGCAGAAAGGACTCCTACGAGCAGTACTTC.

CDR3 loop: CASSESNNGRHIQYF. CDR3 sequence (DNA): TGTGCCAGCAGTGAATCCAACAACGGCAGGCACATTCAGTACTTC. The V call is TRBV25-1, the J call TRBJ2-4; D call uncertain. The CDR3 consists of 15 residues. Trimming removed 1 base from V and 8 bases from J, with 15 bases in between. Germline values: CDR1 MGHDK, CDR2 SYGVNS.

This clonotype has only a few counts. The rearrangement uses TRBV6-5 and TRBJ2-5; the D is unclear. The V end was cut by 0 bases, the J end by 1 base, with 6 bases between. This CDR3 has 14 amino acids. Germline V gene lookup returns CDR1 MNHEY and CDR2 SVGAGI. The CDR3 DNA follows: TGTGCCAGCAGTTACTCGCACAGCCAAGAGACCCAGTACTTC. Residues: CASSYSHSQETQYF.

This sequence joins TRBV4-3 and TRBJ1-4, with D possibly matching TRBD1 (5 bases). CDR1 is LGHNA and CDR2 is YSLEER in the germline V gene. The CDR3 consists of 15 residues. V lost 2 bases and J 8 bases, leaving 15 bases between the germline ends. Here the CDR3 reads CASSQRGGEGEKLFF. DNA for the CDR3: TGCGCCAGCAGCCAACGTGGGGGGGAGGGGGAAAAACTGTTTTTT.

This clonotype showed up just a few times. The chain uses TRBV7-9 and TRBJ1-2; a possible D gene is TRBD1 (5 bases). V was pared by 6 bases and J by 6 bases, with 17 bases between. Germline loops: CDR1 SEHNR, CDR2 FQNEAQ (reference sequence). The CDR3 sequence is 14 residues long. The chain's CDR3 is CASSRPGALDGYTF. The CDR3 bases are TGTGCCAGCAGTCGCCCCGGGGCCCTGGATGGCTACACCTTC. Combining the CDR3 with reference TRBV7-9 and TRBJ1-2 gives the whole variable domain DTGVSQNPRHKITKRGQNVTFRCDPISEHNRLYWYRQTLGQGPEFLTYFQNEAQLEKSRLLSDRFSAERPKGSFSTLEIQRTEQGDSAMYLCASSRPGALDGYTFGSGTRLTVV.

In the case of this clonotype: Sequence at one end of the junction differs from germline and may be a read error. This rearrangement joins TRBV12-3 or TRBV12-4 to TRBJ1-3, with D unresolved. The CDR3 loop spans 17 amino acids. The CDR3 spells CASNLGRKLGSGNTIYF. The CDR3 nucleotides read TGTGCCAGCAATTTAGGTAGGAAATTGGGCTCTGGAAACACCATATATTTT.